The next 6 T cell receptor beta chains were all read from a single sample in a study of cytomegalovirus exposure and HLA in healthy donors. The PCR ran on 60 Vbeta and 13 Jbeta primers. Assay used: immunoSEQ multiplex PCR; TCRdb lists only in-frame clones, some missing. In the table there are around 270,000 clones, about four fifths of which are singletons. Sequencing used PBMCs. The origin of the receptors is a girl aged 2 to 10 in good health and CMV-seronegative.

This CDR3 reads CASNTGVWGDNEQFF. DNA of the CDR3: TGTGCCAGCAACACGGGGGTTTGGGGGGATAATGAGCAGTTCTTC. The chain carries TRBV7-9 and TRBJ2-1; D is perhaps TRBD2 (6 bases). The CDR3 consists of 15 residues. CDR1 and CDR2 from the germline V gene are SEHNR and FQNEAQ (reference sequence). Trimming removed 7 bases from V and 7 bases from J, with 20 bases in between.

This chain links TRBV5-1 with TRBJ1-1; TRBD1 agrees at 7 bases. The CDR3 totals 15 residues. Unmatched junction bases numbered 12, after V lost 4 bases and J lost 6 bases. Per germline, CDR1 SGHRS and CDR2 YFSETQ. The CDR3 DNA reads as TGCGCCAGCAGCCTTGACAGGGCTCCTTTGCCTGAAGCTTTCTTT. As protein: CASSLDRAPLPEAFF.

This chain links TRBV9 with TRBJ2-1; D might be TRBD2 (6 bases). The germline V gene encodes CDR1 SGDLS and CDR2 YYNGEE. Trimming took off 3 bases at V and 4 bases at J, with 14 bases between the two ends. CDR3 length: 15 amino acids. CDR3 amino acids: CASSATGLWYNEQFF. CDR3 bases: TGTGCCAGCAGCGCCACCGGACTATGGTACAATGAGCAGTTCTTC.

The table lists this clone with a count of one. Other DNA sequences of this sample code for an identical CDR3. The chain links TRBV30 to TRBJ1-4; D not certain. This CDR3 is 11 amino acids long. CDR1 is GTSNPN, CDR2 SVGIG, per germline (reference sequence). The ends were cut back, 0 bases at V and 8 bases at J, with 4 bases in the middle. CDR3 DNA sequence: TGTGCCTGGAGTGTACTCGAAAAACTGTTTTTT. Protein: CAWSVLEKLFF.

Only a few counts were recorded for this clone. This chain joins TRBV5-8 and TRBJ2-5; a weak D match, TRBD2 (5 bases). The V gene lost 6 bases and the J gene lost 2 bases, with 14 bases spanning the gap. Germline loops: CDR1 SGHTS, CDR2 YDEGEE. The CDR3 consists of 14 residues. The CDR3 nucleotides are TGTGCCAGCACTTCCCCCCCGGGACAAGAGACCCAGTACTTC. Its translation: CASTSPPGQETQYF.

This chain uses TRBV5-4 with TRBJ2-7, with D possibly TRBD2 on 5 matching bases. This CDR3 is 13 amino acids long. Trimming removed 4 bases from V and 1 base from J, with 9 bases in between. Germline V gene lookup returns CDR1 SGHNT and CDR2 YYREEE (reference sequence). This chain's CDR3 is CASSRGGSYEQYF. For the CDR3, the DNA is TGTGCCAGCAGCCGGGGTGGATCCTACGAGCAGTACTTC.